This T cell receptor beta chain was captured in a study of blood T cell repertoires in COVID-19. At the level of the study: The samples span acute and convalescent COVID-19 from the United States, Italy and Spain.

This CDR3 has 17 amino acids. V was pared by 10 bases and J by 0 bases, with 24 bases between. Looked up from germline, CDR1 is KGHSH and CDR2 is LQKENI. Authors' processing steps: Cell counts per sample came from amplifying reference gene primers. Data came from immunoSEQ multiplex PCR; TCRdb stores just in-frame clones and leaves some out. That table gives V, J and clone size, and the DNA gave D and trimming. Of under 250,000 clones listed, around nine tenths are singletons. The specimen sequenced was peripheral blood. The V and J genes are TRBV18 and TRBJ1-2; no clear D. This clonotype was obtained from a man under 40 with COVID-19, enrolled during active disease. The CDR3 here is CATLRDTTDQANYGYTF. CDR3 nucleotides: TGTGCCACCCTCCGCGACACCACCGACCAAGCTAACTATGGCTACACCTTC. Full variable domain (remainder filled in from reference TRBV18 and TRBJ1-2): NAGVMQNPRHLVRRRGQEARLRCSPMKGHSHVYWYRQLPEEGLKFMVYLQKENIIDESGMPKERFSAEFPKEGPSILRIQQVVRGDSAAYFCATLRDTTDQANYGYTFGSGTRLTVV.